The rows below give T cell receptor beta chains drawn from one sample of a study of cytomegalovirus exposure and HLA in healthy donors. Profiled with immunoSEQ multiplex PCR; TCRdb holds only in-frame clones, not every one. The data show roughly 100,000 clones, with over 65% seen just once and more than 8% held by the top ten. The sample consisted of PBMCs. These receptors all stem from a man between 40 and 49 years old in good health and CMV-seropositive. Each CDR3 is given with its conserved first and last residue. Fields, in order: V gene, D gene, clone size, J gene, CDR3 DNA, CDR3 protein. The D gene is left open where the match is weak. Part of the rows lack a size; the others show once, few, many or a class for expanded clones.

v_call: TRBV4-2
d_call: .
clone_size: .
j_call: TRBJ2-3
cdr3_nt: TGTGCCAGCAGCCAACTTAGAGGAGAATCGGATACGCAGTATTTT
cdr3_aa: CASSQLRGESDTQYF

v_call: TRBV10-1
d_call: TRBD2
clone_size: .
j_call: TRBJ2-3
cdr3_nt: TGCGCCAGCAGCGAAGGACTAGCGGGAGGCGGATCCACAGATACGCAGTATTTT
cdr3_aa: CASSEGLAGGGSTDTQYF

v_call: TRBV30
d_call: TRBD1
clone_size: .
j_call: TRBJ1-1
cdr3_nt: TGTGCCTGGGGAACAGGGGGCACTGAAGCTTTCTTT
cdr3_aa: CAWGTGGTEAFF

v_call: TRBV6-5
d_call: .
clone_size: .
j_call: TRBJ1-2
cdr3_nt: TGTGCCAGCAAGACTTTCGAGGGCTACACCTTC
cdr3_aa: CASKTFEGYTF

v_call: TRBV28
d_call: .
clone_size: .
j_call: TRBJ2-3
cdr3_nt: TGTGCCGCCCACGGACGGGGGGCTGCAGATACGCAGTATTTT
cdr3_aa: CAAHGRGAADTQYF

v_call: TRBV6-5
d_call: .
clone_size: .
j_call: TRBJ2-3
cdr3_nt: TGTGCCAGCAGGAATAGAGATACGCAGTATTTT
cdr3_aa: CASRNRDTQYF

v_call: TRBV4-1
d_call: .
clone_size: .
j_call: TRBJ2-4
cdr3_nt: TGCGCCAGCAGCCAAGATGGCAACCCTCTGGACATTCAGTACTTC
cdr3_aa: CASSQDGNPLDIQYF

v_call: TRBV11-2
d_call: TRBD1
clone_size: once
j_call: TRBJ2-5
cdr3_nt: TGTGCCAGCAGCACGGGACAGGCCGGAGGAAAGACCCAGTACTTC
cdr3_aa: CASSTGQAGGKTQYF

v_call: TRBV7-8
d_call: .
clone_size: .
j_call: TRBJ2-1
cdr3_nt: TGTGCCAGCAGCTCCCCAGCTAGCGACTATAAGAGTGAGCAGTTCTTC
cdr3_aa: CASSSPASDYKSEQFF

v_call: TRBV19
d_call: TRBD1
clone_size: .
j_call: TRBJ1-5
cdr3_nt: TGTGCCAGTAGTGAAGGACAGGTTCCCGAAGGCCAGCCCCAGCATTTT
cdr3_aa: CASSEGQVPEGQPQHF

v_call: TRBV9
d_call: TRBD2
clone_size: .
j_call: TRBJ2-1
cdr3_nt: TGTGCCAGCAGCCCCCCGGGACTAGCTGATTACAATGAGCAGTTCTTC
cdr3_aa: CASSPPGLADYNEQFF

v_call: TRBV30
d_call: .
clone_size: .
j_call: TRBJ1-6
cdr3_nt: TGTGCCTGGAGGCCGAGGGCGGATAATTCACCCCTCCACTTT
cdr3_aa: CAWRPRADNSPLHF

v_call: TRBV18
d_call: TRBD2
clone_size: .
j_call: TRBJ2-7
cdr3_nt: TGTGCCAGCTCACCGAGCGGGAGGGACGCCTACGAGCAGTACTTC
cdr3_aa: CASSPSGRDAYEQYF

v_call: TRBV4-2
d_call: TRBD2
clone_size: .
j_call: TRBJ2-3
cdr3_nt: TGTGCCAGCAGCCAAGGGAGAGGACTAGCGGGGTCAGATACGCAGTATTTT
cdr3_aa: CASSQGRGLAGSDTQYF

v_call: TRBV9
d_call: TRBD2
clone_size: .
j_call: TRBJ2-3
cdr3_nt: TGTGCCAGCAGCGTAGTGGCTAGCGGGGGCACAGATACGCAGTATTTT
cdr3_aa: CASSVVASGGTDTQYF